The present T cell receptor beta chain was sequenced within a study of vaccination effects on CD4 cells after COVID-19 (dated by TCRdb to the early 2020s). Broadly, across the study: Post-vaccine samples across the study were collected a median of 72 days after the second dose, with a range of 14 to 241. SARS-CoV-2 spike-specific CD4+ TCR repertoires from before and after mRNA vaccination were compared in COVID-19 convalescent patients and in infection-naive vaccine recipients. Altogether, approximately 10 COVID-19 convalescent patients and 4 SARS-CoV-2-naive healthy vaccine recipients made up the full study. Cultures from other donors in the study were sequenced using the Oncomine TCR Beta short-read assay on an Illumina iSeq 100. Here is what the overall study found, with its caveats: The study was limited by a small number of convalescent patients and lacked early post-infection timepoints. Both infection-induced and vaccine-induced clones contracted markedly at late post-vaccination timepoints, which is consistent with waning T cell responses. In healthy vaccine recipients, vaccine-induced clones were almost all SARS-CoV-2 mono-reactive, with only 1 of 255 cross-reactive with common cold coronaviruses.

Regarding this clone: The target of this receptor is not known. Within one base of it there is no much larger clone, and no base qualities were kept.

Taken from cysteine to phenylalanine, the CDR3 has 14 residues. The DNA shown is the 42-base CDR3, in frame from base 1. V drops 1 base and J drops 1 base, leaving 8 bases in between. CDR1 and CDR2, per the germline V gene, are SGHRS and YFSETQ. The ViraFEST assay stimulated PBMC with viral peptide pools and then used TCR sequencing to identify antigen-specific CD4+ T cell clonotypes by expansion. After approximately eleven days of culture, CD4+ T cells were isolated with the EasySep CD4+ T cell isolation kit. Each participant received two doses of an mRNA SARS-CoV-2 vaccine, either BNT162b2 or mRNA-1273. None of the healthy vaccine recipients had a prior SARS-CoV-2 infection, which was confirmed by nucleocapsid antibody tests that came back negative both before and after vaccination. Each well held 1.5 million to 2 million PBMC cultured in IMDM containing roughly 5% human AB serum, 8.5 to 10 IU/ml IL-2 and gentamicin, along with roughly 10 ug/ml peptides. On days 3 and 7, half of the culture medium was replaced with fresh IL-2-containing medium. Each peptide stimulation condition was cultured in triplicate wells unless otherwise noted. PBMC were separated from whole blood using Ficoll-Paque Plus gradient centrifugation and were then either cryopreserved at -140C or used fresh. The overlapping peptide pools covered the spike proteins of SARS-CoV-2 and of the common cold coronaviruses HCoV-NL63, HCoV-OC43 and HCoV-229E. The QIAamp micro DNA kit was used to extract genomic DNA from the cultured CD4+ T cells.

Libraries came from the immunoSEQ multiplex PCR assay. DNA from the cultured and isolated CD4+ T cells underwent TCR beta CDR3 sequencing. Concerning the study's data processing: Non-productive TCR sequences were removed and reads were trimmed to the CDR3 region, keeping CDR3s of at least 7 amino acids. Antigen-specific clonotypes were identified using the MANAFEST web app by comparison of expansion in peptide wells against reference cultures. Positive clones required FDR<0.05 expansion versus reference and all other wells, odds ratio above 5, and frequency above 0.1% in two replicate wells. Cross-reactive clonotypes were defined as significantly expanded in SARS-CoV-2 spike wells and in at least one common cold coronavirus spike condition. CDR3 similarity was assessed by Levenshtein distance using the stringdist R package, and unrooted trees were constructed with ape in R 3.6.1. Not all clones reach the TCRdb copy of this immuneACCESS table, which keeps in-frame sequences only. Checked studies attribute under half of the gap to unresolved V genes and leave the rest unexplained. V, J and clone size reflect that table, while D and trimming were determined from the DNA. This sample holds approximately 70,000 clones; about 80% were observed only once. In total, the top ten clones hold 0.95% to 1.5% of the sample.

Recombination linked TRBV5-1 to TRBJ1-1; there is no confident call for the D gene. The sequences come from CD4+ T cells from PBMCs cultured with HCoV-229E spike peptides, collected after COVID-19 vaccination. The cell subset or site label, as the study defines it: HCoV-229E spike overlapping peptide pool stimulation. This sequence was found in a human donor who received a COVID-19 vaccine. The CDR3 protein is CASSLSIANTEAFF. The DNA sequence is given as TGCGCCAGCAGCTTGAGTATTGCGAACACTGAAGCTTTCTTT.